These 27 T cell receptor beta chains came from one sample sequenced in a study of cytomegalovirus exposure and HLA in healthy donors. A multiplex PCR was run with 60 Vbeta primers and 13 Jbeta primers. Produced via immunoSEQ multiplex PCR; TCRdb's table is partial and in-frame only. The sample records 110,000 or so clones, around four fifths being singletons. What was sequenced was PBMCs. The receptors shown here come from a man in his forties in good health and CMV-seronegative.

This rearrangement joins TRBV7-2 to TRBJ1-2; 8 positions match TRBD1. Germline CDR1 and CDR2: SGHTA and FQGNSA. The CDR3 sequence is 14 residues long. After removal of 7 bases from V and 7 bases from J, the junction contained 11 bases not matched to a gene. CDR3 DNA: TGTGCCAGCACTCAAGCCCTAGGACAGGGTGGCTACACCTTC. This translates into CASTQALGQGGYTF. Filled out from reference TRBV7-2 and TRBJ1-2, the complete variable domain reads GAGVSQSPSNKVTEKGKDVELRCDPISGHTALYWYRQSLGQGLEFLIYFQGNSAPDKSGLPSDRFSAERTGGSVSTLTIQRTQQEDSAVYLCASTQALGQGGYTFGSGTRLTVV.

This clone was seen only once. V gene TRBV6-1 combines with J gene TRBJ1-2; D remains unclear. CDR1 is MNHNS, CDR2 SASEGT, per germline. With 3 bases removed from V and 7 bases from J, the gap between germline ends came to 12 bases. The CDR3 runs to 13 residues. The CDR3 reads CASSEMRGGGYTF. The CDR3 DNA follows: TGTGCCAGCAGTGAGATGCGGGGAGGTGGCTACACCTTC.

The chain joins TRBV4-3 to TRBJ1-1; no reliable D call. CDR1 LGHNA and CDR2 YSLEER come from the germline V gene. Trimming stripped 1 base from V and 2 bases from J, with 8 bases between. The CDR3 contains 14 residues. The CDR3, as DNA: TGCGCCAGCAGCCAAGTGGGCCCAAACACTGAAGCTTTCTTT. Amino acids: CASSQVGPNTEAFF.

The chain carries TRBV19 and TRBJ2-7; 7 bases agree with TRBD1. Trimming took 6 bases from V and 3 from J; bases not matched to a gene: 8. The CDR3 runs to 14 residues. Germline V gene sequence: CDR1 LNHDA, CDR2 SQIVND (reference sequence). CDR3 bases: TGTGCCAGTAGACCCCGACAGGGTTACTACGAGCAGTACTTC. Translated: CASRPRQGYYEQYF.

The rearrangement joins TRBV4-3 to TRBJ1-1; D remains ambiguous. V lost 2 bases and J 4 bases, leaving 8 bases between the germline ends. CDR1 and CDR2 from the germline V gene are LGHNA and YSLEER. This CDR3 is 13 amino acids long. The CDR3 DNA reads TGCGCCAGCAGCCAAACCGCCAGCACTGAAGCTTTCTTT. This gives the protein CASSQTASTEAFF.

The chain recombines TRBV30 with TRBJ2-7; the match to TRBD1 covers 7 bases. This CDR3 is built from 14 residues. Germline-derived CDR1 and CDR2 are GTSNPN and SVGIG (reference sequence). V shed 1 base and J 2 bases; nucleotides not matched to a gene: 5. CDR3 residues: CAWSDRQGAYEQYF. The CDR3 coding sequence is TGTGCCTGGAGTGACCGGCAGGGGGCCTACGAGCAGTACTTC. Using reference TRBV30 and TRBJ2-7 for the parts outside the CDR3, the full variable domain is SQTIHQWPATLVQPVGSPLSLECTVEGTSNPNLYWYRQAAGRGLQLLFYSVGIGQISSEVPQNLSASRPQDRQFILSSKKLLLSDSGFYLCAWSDRQGAYEQYFGPGTRLTVT.

This clone was seen only a few times. V usage is TRBV5-1 and J usage is TRBJ1-2, with TRBD1 matching 9 bases. This CDR3 is built from 16 residues. The ends lost 4 bases at V and 5 bases at J; junction bases unmatched: 12. The germline V gene has CDR1 SGHRS and CDR2 YFSETQ. CDR3 protein: CASSPGTGNDLYGYTF. In DNA form, the CDR3 reads TGCGCCAGCAGCCCTGGGACAGGGAACGATTTATATGGCTACACCTTC.

The rearrangement joins TRBV6-5 to TRBJ2-5, with TRBD1 matching 7 bases. Looked up from germline, CDR1 is MNHEY and CDR2 is SVGAGI. This CDR3 contains 14 residues. The V and J ends lost 6 bases and 5 bases, in that order; junction bases with no gene match: 9. The CDR3 loop reads CASRWDRLAETQYF. In DNA form, the CDR3 reads TGTGCCAGCAGATGGGACAGACTTGCGGAGACCCAGTACTTC.

The V and J genes are TRBV6-5 and TRBJ1-3; D remains unclear. In germline, CDR1 is MNHEY, CDR2 SVGAGI. Trimming removed 6 bases at V and 2 bases at J, with 14 bases between. CDR3 length equals 15 residues. The CDR3 loop is CASRLEGNPGNTIYF. CDR3 nucleotides: TGTGCCAGCAGACTGGAGGGCAACCCTGGAAACACCATATATTTT.

As DNA, the CDR3 is TGTGCCAGCAGCCGAACACTAGCGGGATACAATGAGCAGTTCTTC. Amino acid sequence: CASSRTLAGYNEQFF. This chain joins TRBV13 and TRBJ2-1, with 10 bases that match TRBD2. This CDR3 is built from 15 residues. V gave up 5 bases and J gave up 4 bases; unmatched junction bases: 5. Germline V gene data show CDR1 as PRHDT and CDR2 as FYEKMQ (reference sequence).

The rearrangement links TRBV4-1 to TRBJ2-1; TRBD2 aligns across 8 bases. V lost 3 bases and J lost 7; bases outside the gene matches: 5. Germline lookup yields CDR1 MGHRA and CDR2 YSYEKL. This CDR3 spans 14 amino acids. In DNA form, the CDR3 reads TGCGCCAGCAGCCACCCCGGGACTAGAAATGAGCAGTTCTTC. Protein product: CASSHPGTRNEQFF.

This clone was recorded only once. V usage is TRBV7-8 and J usage is TRBJ2-1; 8 positions agree with TRBD2. The CDR3 is 15 residues long. Germline-derived CDR1 and CDR2 are SGHVS and FQNEAQ. V trimming: 7 bases; J trimming: 9 bases; junction bases outside the gene matches: 14. CDR3 loop: CASNSPTRGGFEQFF. The DNA of the CDR3 is TGTGCCAGCAACTCCCCTACGCGCGGGGGGTTTGAGCAGTTCTTC. Together with reference TRBV7-8 and TRBJ2-1, the CDR3 gives the full variable domain: GAGVSQSPRYKVAKRGQDVALRCDPISGHVSLFWYQQALGQGPEFLTYFQNEAQLDKSGLPSDRFFAERPEGSVSTLKIQRTQQEDSAVYLCASNSPTRGGFEQFFGPGTRLTVL.

This clone has a single count. The J gene is TRBJ1-4, the V gene TRBV7-9; D possibly corresponds to TRBD1 (6 bases). The CDR3 covers 15 residues. Looked up from germline, CDR1 is SEHNR and CDR2 is FQNEAQ (reference sequence). V was pared by 5 bases and J by 3 bases, with 13 bases between. CDR3 bases: TGTGCCAGCAGCCCTACAGGGTATTCTAATGAAAAACTGTTTTTT. This gives the protein CASSPTGYSNEKLFF.

On this clone: The sample carries other DNA sequences with the same CDR3. This sequence joins TRBV9 and TRBJ1-4; 10 bases fit TRBD1. This CDR3 is 15 amino acids long. J lost 8 bases, V lost 0 bases, and 4 bases had no gene match. Germline V gives CDR1 SGDLS, CDR2 YYNGEE. The CDR3 DNA reads as TGTGCCAGCAGCGTAGGGGGGACAGGGGACGAAAAACTGTTTTTT. This translates into CASSVGGTGDEKLFF.

V usage is TRBV30 and J usage is TRBJ2-7; possibly TRBD2 for D (6 bases). The V and J ends lost 0 bases and 4 bases respectively, with 13 bases between them. This CDR3 contains 14 residues. CDR1 and CDR2 (germline): GTSNPN, SVGIG (reference sequence). CDR3 sequence (DNA): TGTGCCTGGAGTGTAAAGGGAGGACGGTACGAGCAGTACTTC. It translates to CAWSVKGGRYEQYF.

The chain uses TRBV7-8 and TRBJ1-2; 7 nucleotides line up with TRBD1. Per germline, CDR1 SGHVS and CDR2 FQNEAQ. V shed 5 bases and J 0 bases; nucleotides not matched to a gene: 6. The CDR3 is 15 amino acids. CDR3 sequence (DNA): TGTGCCAGCAGCCTCCAGGGGGTATCTAACTATGGCTACACCTTC. It translates to CASSLQGVSNYGYTF.

CDR3 sequence (DNA): TGCGCCAGCAGCTTGGGCGCGGGGGGCGGCACAGATACGCAGTATTTT. Protein product: CASSLGAGGGTDTQYF. V is TRBV5-1 and J is TRBJ2-3; 8 positions match TRBD2. V lost 0 bases to trimming and J lost 1 base; unmatched junction nucleotides: 4. The CDR3 totals 16 residues. Per the germline V gene, CDR1 is SGHRS and CDR2 is YFSETQ.

The rearrangement joins TRBV6-1 to TRBJ1-2; tentatively, D is TRBD1 (5 bases). The germline CDR1 and CDR2 sequences are MNHNS and SASEGT. Between the trimmed V and J ends, which lost 0 bases and 3 bases, there was a span of 11 bases. This CDR3 has 15 residues. The CDR3 DNA is TGTGCCAGCAGTGAAGCACAGGCTTTATACTATGGCTACACCTTC. As protein: CASSEAQALYYGYTF.

The chain links TRBV19 to TRBJ2-1, with 7 positions matching TRBD2. This CDR3 has 13 amino acids. Germline assignment: CDR1 LNHDA and CDR2 SQIVND (reference sequence). The junction had 9 bases not matched to a gene; V was cut back by 7 bases and J by 9 bases. CDR3 loop: CASMTSRGAEQFF. The CDR3 DNA follows: TGTGCCAGTATGACTAGCCGGGGCGCTGAGCAGTTCTTC.

The chain couples TRBV30 to TRBJ2-2; D is unresolved. Germline V gene data show CDR1 as GTSNPN and CDR2 as SVGIG (reference sequence). V was trimmed by 3 bases and J by 6 bases, leaving 14 bases between them. The CDR3 has 14 amino acids. For the CDR3, the DNA is TGTGCCTGGAGGACCTCGACATGGGCCGGGGAGCTGTTTTTT. Translating gives CAWRTSTWAGELFF.

V gene TRBV29-1 combines with J gene TRBJ1-1; 8 nucleotides align to TRBD1. The V gene end was trimmed by 7 bases and the J gene end by 4 bases; junction bases not matched to a gene: 17. The CDR3 loop spans 16 amino acids. Germline values: CDR1 SQVTM, CDR2 ANQGSEA. As DNA, the CDR3 is TGCAGCGCCGGAGGACAGGGTAAGGTTACGGGCACTGAAGCTTTCTTT. Its protein is CSAGGQGKVTGTEAFF.

J is TRBJ1-4 and V is TRBV28; possible D gene TRBD1, 5 bases. The CDR3 is 15 residues long. With 6 bases removed from V and 7 bases from J, the gap between germline ends came to 18 bases. Germline V lookup: CDR1 MDHEN, CDR2 SYDVKM. The CDR3 spells CASSRGQSGGEKLFF. The CDR3 DNA reads as TGTGCCAGCAGCCGAGGACAATCCGGGGGTGAAAAACTGTTTTTT.

The chain uses TRBV19 and TRBJ1-6; 11 bases are shared with TRBD1. The CDR3 contains 15 residues. Germline loops: CDR1 LNHDA, CDR2 SQIVND (reference sequence). V was pared by 5 bases and J by 9 bases, with 6 bases of the junction left unmatched. The CDR3 nucleotides are TGTGCCAGTAGTGCCGGGGACAGGGGGTTTTCACCCCTCCACTTT. This gives the protein CASSAGDRGFSPLHF.

V usage is TRBV10-2 and J usage is TRBJ1-5; 7 bases fit TRBD1. Per germline, CDR1 WSHSY and CDR2 SAAADI. With 4 bases clipped from V and 2 bases from J, the junction kept 2 bases outside the gene matches. The CDR3 covers 14 residues. The CDR3 reads CASSVTGGNQPQHF. The CDR3 nucleotides read TGCGCCAGCAGTGTCACAGGGGGCAATCAGCCCCAGCATTTT.

This clone was detected ten times or more. The chain links TRBV4-3 to TRBJ2-1; TRBD2 matches 10 bases. This CDR3 contains 18 residues. J gave up 4 bases and V 1 base, and 10 bases lay outside the gene matches. Germline V gene lookup returns CDR1 LGHNA and CDR2 YSLEER. Here the CDR3 DNA reads TGCGCCAGCAGCCAAGGTCTAGCGGGAGCTTTGGGGTACAATGAGCAGTTCTTC. As protein: CASSQGLAGALGYNEQFF.

In this sample, this clone turned up a few times. The chain combines TRBV30 with TRBJ1-1; 9 bases are shared with TRBD1. Trimming removed 5 bases from V and 8 bases from J; junction bases left unmatched: 9. Germline values: CDR1 GTSNPN, CDR2 SVGIG (reference sequence). The CDR3 is 13 residues long. The DNA for the CDR3 is TGTGCCTGGGGAAGGGACAGGGCGACGGAAGCTTTCTTT. It specifies CAWGRDRATEAFF.

The rearrangement uses TRBV10-3 and TRBJ2-1; 9 bases line up with TRBD1. V lost 7 bases, J lost 6 bases, and 10 bases stayed unmatched. From germline, CDR1 is ENHRY and CDR2 SYGVKD. There are 15 residues in the CDR3. The chain's CDR3 is CAITEGTGLTNEQFF. CDR3 nucleotide sequence: TGTGCCATCACGGAAGGGACAGGGCTAACCAATGAGCAGTTCTTC.